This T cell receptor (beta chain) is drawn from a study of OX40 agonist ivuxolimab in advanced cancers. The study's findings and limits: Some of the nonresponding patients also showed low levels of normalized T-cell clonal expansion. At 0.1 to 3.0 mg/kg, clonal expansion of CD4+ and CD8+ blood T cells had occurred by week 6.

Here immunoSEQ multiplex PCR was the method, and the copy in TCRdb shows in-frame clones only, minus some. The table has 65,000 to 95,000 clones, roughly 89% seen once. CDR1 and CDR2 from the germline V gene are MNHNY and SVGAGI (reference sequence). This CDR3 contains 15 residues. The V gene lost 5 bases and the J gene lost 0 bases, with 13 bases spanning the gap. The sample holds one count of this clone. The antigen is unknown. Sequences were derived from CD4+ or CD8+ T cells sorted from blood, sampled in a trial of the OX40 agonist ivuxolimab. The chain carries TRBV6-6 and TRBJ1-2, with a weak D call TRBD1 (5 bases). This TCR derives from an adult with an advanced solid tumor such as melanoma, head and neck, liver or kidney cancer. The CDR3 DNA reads TGTGCCAGCAGTGCGGGGGACGGAACTAACTATGGCTACACCTTC. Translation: CASSAGDGTNYGYTF.